The 27 T cell receptor beta chains below come from one sample, sequenced in a study of T cells expressing NK-cell markers. TCRdb re-called the 5' RACE reads; every CDR3 protein appears as one record, without DNA. This repertoire includes a few hundred thousand distinct CDR3 sequences. The sample consisted of blood T cells: a sorted CD56 or NKG2C T cell subset, CD4+ or CD8+ T cells, or bulk PBMC T cells (not recorded which). The receptors come from a man in his late teens or twenties in good health.

The V call is TRBV7-2, the J call TRBJ2-7; checking the TCRdb D call of TRBD2 is not possible without DNA. The CDR3 is 16 amino acids. The germline gives CDR1 SGHTA, CDR2 FQGNSA. This chain's CDR3 is CASSLVPGAGGYEQYF.

V gene TRBV12-3 or TRBV12-4 combines with J gene TRBJ2-1. The CDR3 length is 15 residues. Here the CDR3 reads CASSRAGGPYNEQFF.

The J gene is TRBJ2-7, the V gene TRBV20-1; the D gene TCRdb calls, TRBD2, cannot be checked with no DNA. Germline assignment: CDR1 DFQATT and CDR2 SNEGSKA (reference sequence). This CDR3 has 14 amino acids. The CDR3: CSATSDSGGLEQYF.

This rearrangement joins TRBV20-1 to TRBJ1-4. Germline CDR1 reads DFQATT; CDR2 reads SNEGSKA (reference sequence). The CDR3 covers 14 residues. This CDR3 is CSALGAPTNEKLFF.

CDR3 region: CASSQDRLAGSTGELFF. The gene calls are TRBV3-1 and TRBJ2-2; TCRdb names TRBD2, which stays unverified in the absence of DNA. Germline lookup yields CDR1 LGHDT and CDR2 YNNKEL (reference sequence). There are 17 residues in the CDR3.

The chain uses TRBV15 and TRBJ2-5. Germline lookup yields CDR1 LNHNV and CDR2 YYDKDF (reference sequence). This CDR3 is 14 amino acids long. CDR3 region: CATSRPRQAETQYF.

The V call is TRBV19, the J call TRBJ1-1; the D call from TCRdb, TRBD1, cannot be confirmed without DNA. The CDR3 length is 13 residues. CDR1 and CDR2 from the germline V gene are LNHDA and SQIVND (reference sequence). The CDR3 sequence is CATLGGAVTEAFF.

V gene TRBV4-3 combines with J gene TRBJ1-2; TCRdb picks TRBD1, but there is no DNA to check that call. From germline, CDR1 is LGHNA and CDR2 YSLEER. This CDR3 has 13 residues. CDR3 in amino acids: CASSQEQGNGYTF.

This chain joins TRBV12-3 or TRBV12-4 and TRBJ2-5; the D call from TCRdb, TRBD1, cannot be confirmed without DNA. This CDR3 comprises 17 residues. The CDR3 protein is CASSFVVGQGVRETQYF.

V and J are TRBV12-3 or TRBV12-4 and TRBJ2-6; TCRdb outputs TRBD1, but without DNA this stays unchecked. This CDR3 region has 18 residues. This chain's CDR3 is CASSPWAGRSSGANVLTF.

The V call is TRBV24-1, the J call TRBJ2-1; TCRdb outputs TRBD2, but without DNA this stays unchecked. Germline V gene lookup returns CDR1 KGHDR and CDR2 SFDVKD. This CDR3 has 14 amino acids. The CDR3 region is CATSPAGGANEQFF.

The rearrangement uses TRBV15 and TRBJ2-1; with no DNA, the TCRdb D assignment of TRBD2 cannot be verified. The germline CDR1 and CDR2 sequences are LNHNV and YYDKDF (reference sequence). This CDR3 is 14 amino acids long. The CDR3 here is CATSSSAVKNEQFF.

J is TRBJ2-3 and V is TRBV12-3 or TRBV12-4; as DNA is missing, the TRBD2 call by TCRdb cannot be tested. This CDR3 has 14 residues. CDR3 residues: CASRGSGVDRTQYF.

This chain uses TRBV29-1 with TRBJ2-6. The CDR3 is 15 amino acids. Per germline, CDR1 SQVTM and CDR2 ANQGSEA. The CDR3 loop is CSVAGDESGANVLTF.

This chain uses TRBV12-3 or TRBV12-4 with TRBJ2-5. CDR3 size: 14 residues. The CDR3 spells CASSPDLYQETQYF.

The rearrangement uses TRBV6-5 and TRBJ2-1; no DNA is available, so the TRBD2 call from TCRdb remains unchecked. The germline gives CDR1 MNHEY, CDR2 SVGAGI. The CDR3 is 18 residues long. The CDR3 here is CASSYSKLGTSGYNEQFF.

The chain is built from TRBV4-1 and TRBJ2-7. In germline, CDR1 is MGHRA, CDR2 YSYEKL. There are 14 residues in the CDR3. Here the CDR3 reads CASSQDWTLYEQYF.

This CDR3 reads CASSTPGNEQFF. The rearrangement joins TRBV19 to TRBJ2-1; there is no DNA to check the TCRdb D call of TRBD1. The CDR3 loop spans 12 amino acids. Germline loops: CDR1 LNHDA, CDR2 SQIVND (reference sequence).

The chain carries TRBV20-1 and TRBJ2-5; TCRdb picks TRBD2, but there is no DNA to check that call. The CDR3 has 14 residues. CDR1 DFQATT and CDR2 SNEGSKA come from the germline V gene (reference sequence). CDR3: CSAYGLAGAETQYF.

The chain has TRBV15 and TRBJ2-4. Germline V lookup: CDR1 LNHNV, CDR2 YYDKDF (reference sequence). The length of the CDR3 is 14 residues. The CDR3 reads CATSTDGKQNIQYF.

The chain uses TRBV5-1 and TRBJ2-3. The CDR3 has 12 amino acids. The germline gives CDR1 SGHRS, CDR2 YFSETQ. The CDR3 protein is CASRQSTDTQYF.

V and J are TRBV12-3 or TRBV12-4 and TRBJ2-1; TCRdb's D gene call, TRBD1, goes unchecked for lack of DNA. This CDR3 is built from 15 residues. The CDR3 protein is CASSWGGASVDEQFF.

This CDR3 is CASSYGRSQETQYF. The chain is built from TRBV7-8 and TRBJ2-5; TCRdb calls TRBD1, which cannot be checked without DNA. This CDR3 is built from 14 residues. Germline V gene lookup returns CDR1 SGHVS and CDR2 FQNEAQ.

V is TRBV7-2 and J is TRBJ1-1. Germline V gene data show CDR1 as SGHTA and CDR2 as FQGNSA. This CDR3 comprises 13 residues. CDR3 loop: CATLYSMNTEAFF.

This chain links TRBV4-3 with TRBJ2-6; there is no DNA to check the TCRdb D call of TRBD2. Germline CDR1 is LGHNA and CDR2 is YSLEER. The CDR3 spans 16 residues. The CDR3 reads CASSQERGLGANVLTF.

The chain is built from TRBV5-6 and TRBJ2-1; TCRdb lists TRBD1, though no DNA is available to test this call. The CDR3 contains 16 residues. In germline, CDR1 is SGHDT, CDR2 YYEEEE. CDR3 region: CASSWGSLDRVDEQFF.

This chain joins TRBV21-1 and TRBJ1-3; TCRdb's D call of TRBD1 is untestable without DNA. TRBV21-1 is a recognized pseudogene. This CDR3 is built from 14 residues. CDR3 region: CASSPGQNGNTIYF.